This TCR beta chain was profiled in a study of CD8+CD57+ T cells in acquired aplastic anemia. The wider study: The mean DNA yield obtained from sorted CD4+ and CD8+ cells came to 3.2 ug. General study results and limits: Researchers reported that CD8+ Simpson's diversity was not significantly different in patients versus controls. Patients and controls shared about 30 CD8+ CDR3 sequences.

With regard to this clonotype: Antigen specificity is unknown.

Genomic DNA served as template for TCR beta VDJ and CDR3 profiling. TCRdb processed the reads anew with MiXCR; each CDR3 protein has one entry. The sample has roughly 170,000 distinct CDR3 sequences; nearly 50% are singletons. Selection for sequencing was limited to patients who had shown CD8+CD57+ cell expansion by flow cytometry. Severe acquired aplastic anemia affected all patients. Sample: sorted CD4+, CD8+, or CD8+CD57+ T cells (not recorded which) from PBMCs. The clonotype comes from a human donor with aplastic anemia.

The CDR3 reads CASSPGLRGSYNEQFF. The CDR3 DNA is TGTGCCAGCAGCCCGGGACTAAGGGGGTCCTACAATGAGCAGTTCTTC. This chain uses TRBV9 with TRBJ2-1, with D perhaps matching TRBD2 (7 bases). The germline V and J ends were trimmed by 4 bases and 1 base, with 15 bases remaining between them. Germline assignment: CDR1 SGDLS and CDR2 YYNGEE. The CDR3 has 16 residues.